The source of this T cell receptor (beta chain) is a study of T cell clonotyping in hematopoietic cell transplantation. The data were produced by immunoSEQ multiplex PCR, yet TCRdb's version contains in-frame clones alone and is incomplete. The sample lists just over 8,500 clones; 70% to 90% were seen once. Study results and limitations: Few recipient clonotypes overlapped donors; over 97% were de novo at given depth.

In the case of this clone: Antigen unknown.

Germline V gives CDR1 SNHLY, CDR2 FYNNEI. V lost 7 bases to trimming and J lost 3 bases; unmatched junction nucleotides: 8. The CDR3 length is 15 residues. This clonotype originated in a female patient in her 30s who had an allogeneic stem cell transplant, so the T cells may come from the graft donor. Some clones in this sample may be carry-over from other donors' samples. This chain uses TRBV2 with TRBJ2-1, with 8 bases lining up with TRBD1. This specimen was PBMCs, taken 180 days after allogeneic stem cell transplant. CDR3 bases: TGTGCCAGCACTTCGACAGGGGCCCTCTACAATGAGCAGTTCTTC. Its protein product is CASTSTGALYNEQFF.